These 22 T cell receptor beta chains originate from one sample sequenced in a study of T cells in Graves' hyperthyroidism and ophthalmopathy. Authors of the study amplified TCR beta CDR3 regions from RNA transcripts. A first-round RT-PCR of the TCR CDR3 used the HTBI primer set. TCRdb fed the multiplex PCR reads into MiXCR, producing one record per CDR3 protein. The repertoire includes some 600,000 distinct CDR3 sequences, approximately 15% of them detected once, and roughly 5.7% sits in the top ten. The sample taken for sequencing was blood. The receptors stem from a woman between 25 and 40 years old with Graves' hyperthyroidism that later progressed to Graves' ophthalmopathy.

V gene TRBV11-2 combines with J gene TRBJ2-2, with D perhaps matching TRBD1 (6 bases). Germline V gene lookup returns CDR1 SGHAT and CDR2 FQNNGV. This CDR3 has 16 residues. The V and J ends lost 3 bases and 1 base respectively, with 12 bases between them. The CDR3 nucleotides read TGTGCCAGCAGCTTTATCGGGACATTGAACACCGGGGAGCTGTTTTTT. Translating it yields CASSFIGTLNTGELFF. Filled out from reference TRBV11-2 and TRBJ2-2, the complete variable domain reads EAGVAQSPRYKIIEKRQSVAFWCNPISGHATLYWYQQILGQGPKLLIQFQNNGVVDDSQLPKDRFSAERLKGVDSTLKIQPAKLEDSAVYLCASSFIGTLNTGELFFGEGSRLTVL.

V usage is TRBV5-1 and J usage is TRBJ1-1, with no clear D. The germline gives CDR1 SGHRS, CDR2 YFSETQ. The CDR3 loop spans 15 amino acids. Between the trimmed V and J ends, which lost 4 bases and 5 bases, there was a span of 18 bases. The CDR3 bases are TGCGCCAGCAGCCGCCAACTTGCTGAGCGGACTGAAGCTTTCTTT. It yields the protein CASSRQLAERTEAFF.

Notes on this clonotype: A read error may produce the germline difference seen at one junction end. The gene calls are TRBV20-1 and TRBJ1-1; no clear D. The CDR3 extends over 14 amino acids. Germline V CDR1 and CDR2: DFQATT, SNEGSKA (reference sequence). In nucleotides, the CDR3 is TGCAGCGCTAGGCCATATCCGGCGAACACTGAAGCTTTCTTT. Amino acids: CSARPYPANTEAFF.

The chain links TRBV18 to TRBJ1-2, with unresolved D. The CDR3 is made up of 15 amino acids. Trimming removed 0 bases at V and 3 bases at J, with 11 bases between. Germline CDR1 reads KGHSH; CDR2 reads LQKENI. The DNA of the CDR3 is TGTGCCAGCTCACCACCGGTGGTAACGGACTATGGCTACACCTTC. Amino acids: CASSPPVVTDYGYTF.

This clonotype was observed at least ten times. The J gene is TRBJ2-5, the V gene TRBV29-1; tentatively, D is TRBD2 (5 bases). Germline CDR1 and CDR2: SQVTM and ANQGSEA. With 4 bases removed from V and 4 bases from J, the gap between germline ends came to 10 bases. The CDR3 loop spans 12 amino acids. Here the CDR3 reads CSVVSSGETQYF. Here the CDR3 DNA reads TGCAGCGTTGTCTCCAGCGGAGAGACCCAGTACTTC.

This clonotype turned up a few times. A read error may explain this, as a much larger clone is one base away. The rearrangement links TRBV12-3 or TRBV12-4 to TRBJ1-2; 11 bases agree with TRBD1. CDR3 size: 15 residues. CDR3 sequence: CAGSFRDRGWRGYTF. In DNA form, the CDR3 reads TGTGCCGGCAGTTTCCGGGACAGGGGGTGGCGAGGCTACACCTTC.

This clonotype was counted many times. In DNA, the CDR3 is TGTGCCAGCAGGCCCGACAGGGTAGGGGAGCTGTTTTTT. Encoded protein: CASRPDRVGELFF. The gene calls are TRBV5-6 and TRBJ2-2, with 7 nucleotides matching TRBD1. Germline loops: CDR1 SGHDT, CDR2 YYEEEE. V dropped 5 bases and J dropped 8; count of bases not matched to a gene: 6. CDR3 size: 13 residues.

This clonotype was recorded at least ten times. The chain uses TRBV7-2 and TRBJ1-2; D gene uncertain. V was cut by 2 bases and J by 1 base, with 5 bases left in between. The length of the CDR3 is 13 residues. Germline-derived CDR1 and CDR2 are SGHTA and FQGNSA. The chain's CDR3 is CASSLQVNYGYTF. For the CDR3, the DNA is TGTGCCAGCAGCTTACAGGTTAACTATGGCTACACCTTC. Filled out from reference TRBV7-2 and TRBJ1-2, the complete variable domain reads GAGVSQSPSNKVTEKGKDVELRCDPISGHTALYWYRQSLGQGLEFLIYFQGNSAPDKSGLPSDRFSAERTGGSVSTLTIQRTQQEDSAVYLCASSLQVNYGYTFGSGTRLTVV.

In its sample, this clonotype was seen a few times. The chain is built from TRBV20-1 and TRBJ2-7; D possibly matches TRBD1 or TRBD2 (6 bases each). V lost 5 bases to trimming and J lost 2 bases, with 13 bases between them. Per germline, CDR1 DFQATT and CDR2 SNEGSKA (reference sequence). CDR3 length: 13 amino acids. The chain's CDR3 is CSAPVGGTYEQYF. In nucleotides, the CDR3 is TGCAGTGCTCCTGTAGGGGGGACCTACGAGCAGTACTTC.

This clonotype was picked up many times. The chain uses TRBV7-2 and TRBJ1-6; 8 bases map to TRBD1. Germline values: CDR1 SGHTA, CDR2 FQGNSA. The CDR3 has 15 amino acids. The trim removed 4 bases at V and 5 bases at J, leaving 4 bases unmatched. CDR3 sequence: CASSSGTGNNSPLHF. The CDR3 nucleotides read TGTGCCAGCAGCTCGGGGACAGGCAATAATTCACCCCTCCACTTT.

This clonotype has a count of ten or more. The chain employs TRBV27 and TRBJ2-1; 7 bases align to TRBD2. The CDR3 length is 14 residues. Trimming removed 7 bases from V and 4 bases from J; junction bases left unmatched: 7. The V gene's germline CDR1 is MNHEY and CDR2 SMNVEV (reference sequence). CDR3 coding DNA: TGTGCCAGCACCCAACCGGGACTATACAATGAGCAGTTCTTC. Protein: CASTQPGLYNEQFF.

This clonotype came up many times. The chain links TRBV6-2 or TRBV6-3 to TRBJ1-2; 7 nucleotides line up with TRBD1. Germline lookup yields CDR1 MNHEY and CDR2 SVGEGT. J was trimmed by 7 bases and V by 10 bases; bases with no gene match: 12. The CDR3 contains 13 residues. The CDR3 is CATGTRDSSGYTF. CDR3 bases: TGTGCCACCGGAACTCGGGACAGTAGTGGCTACACCTTC.

To note about this clonotype: This may come from a read error, since a much larger clone is one base off. The chain joins TRBV12-5 to TRBJ2-4, with TRBD2 as a possible D gene (6 bases). CDR1 is LGHNT, CDR2 FRNRAP, per germline. The CDR3 covers 19 residues. The CDR3 is CASGLARDSPDGAKYIQYF. The CDR3 DNA follows: TGTGCTAGTGGTTTGGCCCGGGACTCCCCTGACGGAGCCAAATACATTCAGTACTTC.

Comment on this clonotype: This may stem from a read error, because a much larger clone lies one nucleotide away. Written as DNA, the CDR3 is TGCGCCAGCAGCTTGATACTAGCGGGAGGAGTAAATGAGCAGTTCTTC. It yields the protein CASSLILAGGVNEQFF. The rearrangement joins TRBV5-1 to TRBJ2-1; 12 bases line up with TRBD2. Germline assignment: CDR1 SGHRS and CDR2 YFSETQ. The CDR3 has 16 amino acids. With V trimmed by 1 base and J by 7 bases, 6 bases remained unmatched.

The chain links TRBV20-1 to TRBJ2-3; 10 bases align to TRBD2. The CDR3 sequence is 17 residues long. V shed 0 bases and J 1 base; nucleotides not matched to a gene: 7. The germline CDR1 and CDR2 sequences are DFQATT and SNEGSKA (reference sequence). CDR3 loop: CSARDPGLAGGTDTQYF. The DNA for the CDR3 is TGCAGTGCTAGAGATCCGGGGCTAGCGGGAGGCACAGATACGCAGTATTTT.

The chain couples TRBV7-2 to TRBJ1-5; D may be TRBD1 (6 bases). Trimming took off 5 bases at V and 5 bases at J, with 13 bases between the two ends. Looked up from germline, CDR1 is SGHTA and CDR2 is FQGNSA. This CDR3 is 14 amino acids long. The CDR3 is CASSPRGGYQPQHF. The CDR3 DNA follows: TGTGCCAGCAGCCCCCGCGGGGGCTATCAGCCCCAGCATTTT.

This clonotype is a singleton in its sample. The chain links TRBV3-1 to TRBJ2-1; D possibly uses TRBD1 or TRBD2 (5 bases each). The V and J ends lost 2 bases and 0 bases respectively, with 17 bases between them. This CDR3 has 18 amino acids. Germline V lookup: CDR1 LGHDT, CDR2 YNNKEL (reference sequence). The CDR3 DNA follows: TGTGCCAGCAGCCAATCCTTAAACCGGGACCCCTCCTACAATGAGCAGTTCTTC. It yields the protein CASSQSLNRDPSYNEQFF.

This clonotype was counted at least ten times. The CDR3 DNA reads as TGTGCCAGCAGCGGCGCAGATACGCAGTATTTT. Translation gives CASSGADTQYF. The chain recombines TRBV6-1 with TRBJ2-3, with D unresolved. The CDR3 sequence is 11 residues long. The germline V gene has CDR1 MNHNS and CDR2 SASEGT. The V and J ends lost 6 bases and 4 bases respectively, with 5 bases between them.

This clonotype was picked up many times. The gene calls are TRBV5-1 and TRBJ2-7, with TRBD1 identical over 9 bases. The junction had 8 bases not matched to a gene; V was cut back by 5 bases and J by 5 bases. The CDR3 totals 14 residues. CDR1 SGHRS and CDR2 YFSETQ come from the germline V gene. CDR3 sequence: CASSPGQGGDEQYF. CDR3 nucleotide sequence: TGCGCCAGCAGTCCGGGACAGGGTGGCGACGAGCAGTACTTC.

This clonotype occurred many times. The chain recombines TRBV3-1 with TRBJ2-7; D unresolved. The CDR3 is 12 residues long. Germline CDR1 is LGHDT and CDR2 is YNNKEL (reference sequence). The germline V and J ends were trimmed by 0 bases and 2 bases, with 2 bases remaining between them. The CDR3 DNA is TGTGCCAGCAGCCAAGATCCCTACGAGCAGTACTTC. Translated: CASSQDPYEQYF.

This clonotype was recorded many times. This rearrangement joins TRBV18 to TRBJ2-1; unclear D gene. The length of the CDR3 is 13 residues. Germline V gives CDR1 KGHSH, CDR2 LQKENI. Trimming took 2 bases from V and 8 from J, leaving 10 bases between them. The CDR3 coding sequence is TGTGCCAGCTCACCAGCGCTCGGCGATGAGCAGTTCTTC. It translates to CASSPALGDEQFF.

A note on this clonotype: A much larger clonotype is one base distant, so this may be a read error. The chain couples TRBV6-1 to TRBJ2-7; unclear D gene. Germline assignment: CDR1 MNHNS and CDR2 SASEGT. The V gene lost 9 bases and the J gene lost 3 bases, with 18 bases spanning the gap. This CDR3 has 14 residues. DNA of the CDR3: TGTGCCAGTCGCAGACACGGATCACTCTACGAGCAGTACTTC. This sequence encodes CASRRHGSLYEQYF.